A single T cell receptor beta chain is shown here with its context. Its antigen is currently not known. No base qualities exist here, and no much larger clone lies one base off it. Taken from cysteine to phenylalanine, the CDR3 has 20 residues. Only the CDR3 DNA is retained, 60 bases long and in frame from the first base. The V end gives up 6 bases and the J end 6 bases, leaving 25 bases in the junction not matched to a gene. Instrument used: Illumina HiSeq 1500. In-frame beta chains were kept once TCRdb had trimmed the public reads at Q25 with fastp and called clones with MiXCR. Here each entry gathers all rows of one CDR3 protein and keeps the most common genes and DNA. Recorded for this sample are 700,000 to 900,000 distinct CDR3 sequences; about 27% of them occurred a single time. The ten largest make up 13% of the sample. This entry comes from a study of T cell repertoires in cytomegalovirus infection (dated by TCRdb to the late 2010s). At the level of the whole study: Recently identified HLA-C-restricted CMV epitopes, whose presentation resists viral immunomodulation, were targeted by peptide stimulations together with well-studied HLA-B-restricted epitopes. Donor HLA type was relevant to the analysis, because carriage of CMV infection together with the matching HLA type was indicated by public TCR beta signatures.

According to the study, the label for this sample's treatment or condition signals: in vitro stimulation with specific CMV peptide epitopes to enrich CMV-specific T cells. General study outcomes and caveats: Carriers of CMV infection plus the relevant HLA type were discriminated by the cumulative frequency of public TCR beta family members in the study cohort and in an independent approximately 360-donor cohort. The ex vivo response was dominated by HLA-C-restricted CMV-specific TCR beta clonotypes, and the single most frequent clonotype in two of eight donors was supplied by these HLA-C-restricted clonotypes.

Specimen: cultured CD8+ T cells from PBMCs, collected from culture after CMV antigen stimulation. The sequence derives from a human donor in good health (CMV status not recorded). Some clones in this sample may be carry-over from other donors' samples. The chain couples TRBV12-3 or TRBV12-4 to TRBJ1-1, with TRBD1 identical over 10 junction bases. The CDR3 region: CASRETSSRRDRGGHPEAFF. The base sequence is TGTGCCAGCAGGGAAACAAGTTCCCGCCGGGACAGGGGAGGACACCCTGAAGCTTTCTTT.